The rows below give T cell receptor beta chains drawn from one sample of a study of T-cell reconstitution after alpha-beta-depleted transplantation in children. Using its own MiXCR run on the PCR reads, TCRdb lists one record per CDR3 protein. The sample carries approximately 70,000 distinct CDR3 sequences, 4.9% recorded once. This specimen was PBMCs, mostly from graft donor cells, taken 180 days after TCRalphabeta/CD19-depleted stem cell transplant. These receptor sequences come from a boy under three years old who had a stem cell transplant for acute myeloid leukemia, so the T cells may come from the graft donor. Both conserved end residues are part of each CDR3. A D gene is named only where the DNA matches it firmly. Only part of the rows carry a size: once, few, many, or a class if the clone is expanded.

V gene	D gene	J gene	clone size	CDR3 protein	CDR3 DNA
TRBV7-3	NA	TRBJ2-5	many	CASSLSPGSRETQYF	TGTGCCAGCAGCTTAAGTCCAGGCTCCAGGGAGACCCAGTACTTC
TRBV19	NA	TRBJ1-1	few	CASSIDSDGYTEAFF	TGTGCCAGTAGTATAGATTCTGACGGCTACACTGAAGCTTTCTTT
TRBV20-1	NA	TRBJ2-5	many	CSAMGGETQYF	TGCAGTGCTATGGGAGGAGAGACCCAGTACTTC
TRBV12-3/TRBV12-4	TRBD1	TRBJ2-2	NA	CAITLGDRGTPNTGELFF	TGTGCCATCACCCTGGGGGACAGGGGAACCCCAAACACCGGGGAGCTGTTTTTT
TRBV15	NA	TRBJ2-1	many	CATSRDLAGEQFF	TGTGCCACCAGCAGAGATCTCGCGGGTGAGCAGTTCTTC
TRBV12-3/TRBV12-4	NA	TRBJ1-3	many	CASSFLTQTSSGNTIYF	TGTGCCAGCAGTTTTCTAACACAGACATCCTCTGGAAACACCATATATTTT
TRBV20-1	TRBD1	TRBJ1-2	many	CSARGRDSYYGYTF	TGCAGTGCTAGAGGCCGGGACAGCTACTATGGCTACACCTTC
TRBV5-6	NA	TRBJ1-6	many	CASRWGRNNSPLHF	TGTGCCAGCCGTTGGGGGCGGAATAATTCACCCCTCCACTTT
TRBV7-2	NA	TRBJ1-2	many	CASSSRQALEGYTF	TGTGCCAGCAGCTCGCGACAGGCCTTGGAAGGCTACACCTTC
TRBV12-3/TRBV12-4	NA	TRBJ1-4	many	CASRHPPGQREEKLFF	TGTGCCAGCAGGCATCCCCCAGGGCAAAGGGAAGAAAAACTGTTTTTT
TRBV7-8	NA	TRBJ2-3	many	CASSLANVRGDTQYF	TGTGCCAGCAGCTTAGCGAACGTCAGAGGAGATACGCAGTATTTT
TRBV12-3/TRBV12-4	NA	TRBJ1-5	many	CASSFAIVWGDGGANQPQHF	TGTGCCAGCAGTTTTGCTATTGTGTGGGGGGACGGGGGAGCCAATCAGCCCCAGCATTTT
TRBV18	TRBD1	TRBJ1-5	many	CASSPPTGGQPQHF	TGTGCCAGCTCACCTCCTACAGGGGGTCAGCCCCAGCATTTT
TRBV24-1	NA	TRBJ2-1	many	CATSRGYNEQFF	TGTGCCACCAGTAGAGGGTACAATGAGCAGTTCTTC
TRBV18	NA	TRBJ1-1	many	CASSQGGTEAFF	TGTGCCAGCTCCCAGGGAGGCACTGAAGCTTTCTTT
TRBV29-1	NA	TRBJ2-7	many	CSVRKGDEQYF	TGCAGCGTCAGGAAAGGCGACGAGCAGTACTTC
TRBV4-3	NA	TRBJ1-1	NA	CASSREGPNTEAFF	TGCGCCAGCAGCCGAGAGGGGCCGAACACTGAAGCTTTCTTT
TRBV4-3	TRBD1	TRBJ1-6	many	CASSRQGDSPLHF	TGCGCCAGCAGCAGACAGGGAGATTCACCCCTCCACTTT
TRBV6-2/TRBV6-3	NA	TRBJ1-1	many	CASSPLWGTAEAFF	TGTGCCAGCAGTCCCCTTTGGGGGACCGCTGAAGCTTTCTTT
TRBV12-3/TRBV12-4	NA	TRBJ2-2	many	CASNGPAKAGELFF	TGTGCCAGCAACGGGCCCGCCAAAGCCGGGGAGCTGTTTTTT
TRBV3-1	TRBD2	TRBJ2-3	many	CASSWTSGGDTQYF	TGTGCCAGCAGCTGGACTAGCGGGGGAGATACGCAGTATTTT
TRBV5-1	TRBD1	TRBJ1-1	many	CASSLAGGRNTEAFF	TGCGCCAGCAGCTTGGCAGGGGGCCGGAACACTGAAGCTTTCTTT
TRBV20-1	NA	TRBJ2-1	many	CSAQGVNEQFF	TGCAGTGCTCAGGGAGTCAATGAGCAGTTCTTC
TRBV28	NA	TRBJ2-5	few	CASSFSGWQETQYF	TGTGCCAGCAGTTTCTCGGGATGGCAAGAGACCCAGTACTTC
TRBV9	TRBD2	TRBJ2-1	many	CASSSQAGDYNEQFF	TGTGCCAGCAGCTCCCAAGCGGGGGATTACAATGAGCAGTTCTTC
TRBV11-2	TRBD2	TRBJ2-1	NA	CASSLDPTSGGSLGINEQFF	TGTGCCAGCAGCTTAGATCCGACTAGCGGGGGGAGCCTCGGTATAAATGAGCAGTTCTTC
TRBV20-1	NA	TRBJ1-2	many	CSARDVPRVYFF	TGCAGTGCTAGAGATGTCCCAAGGGTTTACTTCTTC
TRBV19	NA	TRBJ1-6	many	CASSWGTGSPSPLHF	TGTGCCAGTAGTTGGGGAACAGGATCTCCCTCACCCCTCCACTTT
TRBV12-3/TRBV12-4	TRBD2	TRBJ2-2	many	CASSFPGGGETGELFF	TGTGCCAGCAGTTTCCCCGGGGGGGGAGAGACCGGGGAGCTGTTTTTT
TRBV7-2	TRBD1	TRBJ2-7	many	CASSGQGGYEQYF	TGTGCCAGCAGCGGACAGGGGGGGTACGAGCAGTACTTC
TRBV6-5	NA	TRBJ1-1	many	CASSYSAGRNTEAFF	TGTGCCAGCAGTTACTCGGCCGGTCGGAACACTGAAGCTTTCTTT
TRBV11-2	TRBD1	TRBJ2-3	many	CASSLDREPDTQYF	TGTGCCAGCAGCTTGGACAGGGAGCCAGATACGCAGTATTTT
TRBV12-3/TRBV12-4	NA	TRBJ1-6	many	CASRLQGRSRSPLHF	TGTGCCAGCAGGCTACAGGGTCGGTCGAGATCACCCCTCCACTTT
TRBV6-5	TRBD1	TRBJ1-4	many	CASSYNRGNEKLFF	TGTGCCAGCAGTTACAACAGGGGAAATGAAAAACTGTTTTTT
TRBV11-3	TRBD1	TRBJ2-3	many	CASSLQGMVTDTQYF	TGTGCCAGCAGCCTACAGGGGATGGTCACAGATACGCAGTATTTT
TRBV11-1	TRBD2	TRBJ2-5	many	CASSFTATSGGLPRETQYF	TGTGCCAGCAGCTTTACAGCAACTAGCGGGGGCCTCCCTAGGGAGACCCAGTACTTC
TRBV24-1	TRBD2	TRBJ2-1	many	CATSERSGGYNNEQFF	TGTGCCACCAGTGAGCGCAGCGGGGGATACAACAATGAGCAGTTCTTC
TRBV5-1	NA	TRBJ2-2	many	CASSLRRTNTGELFF	TGCGCCAGCAGCTTGCGGCGGACGAACACCGGGGAGCTGTTTTTT
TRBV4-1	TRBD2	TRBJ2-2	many	CASSQGRGGAWLAGPRTGELFF	TGCGCCAGCAGCCAAGGAAGGGGGGGCGCATGGCTAGCGGGGCCGCGGACCGGGGAGCTGTTTTTT
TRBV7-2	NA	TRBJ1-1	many	CASSSRGTLGRTEAFF	TGTGCCAGCAGCTCTAGGGGGACACTCGGAAGAACTGAAGCTTTCTTT
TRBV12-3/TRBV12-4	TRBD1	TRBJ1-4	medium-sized	CASSLNAGGLEKLFF	TGTGCCAGCAGTTTAAATGCAGGGGGCCTTGAAAAACTGTTTTTT